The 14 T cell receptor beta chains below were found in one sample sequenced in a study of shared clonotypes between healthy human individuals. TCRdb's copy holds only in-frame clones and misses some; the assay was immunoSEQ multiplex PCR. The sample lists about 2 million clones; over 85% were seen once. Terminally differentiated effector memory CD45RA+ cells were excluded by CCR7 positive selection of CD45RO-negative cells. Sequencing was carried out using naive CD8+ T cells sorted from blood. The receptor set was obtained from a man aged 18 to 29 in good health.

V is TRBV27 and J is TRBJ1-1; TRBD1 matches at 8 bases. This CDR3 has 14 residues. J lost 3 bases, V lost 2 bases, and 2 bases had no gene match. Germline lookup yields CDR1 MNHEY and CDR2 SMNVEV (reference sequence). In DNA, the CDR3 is TGTGCCAGCAGTTTACAGGGGGCTCACACTGAAGCTTTCTTT. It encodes CASSLQGAHTEAFF.

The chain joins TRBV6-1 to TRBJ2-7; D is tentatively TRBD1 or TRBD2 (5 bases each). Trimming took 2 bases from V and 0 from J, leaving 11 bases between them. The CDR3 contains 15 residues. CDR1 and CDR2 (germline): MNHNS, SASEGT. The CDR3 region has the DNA TGTGCCAGCAGTGAAATCGGGACGGTCTCCTACGAGCAGTACTTC. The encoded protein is CASSEIGTVSYEQYF.

CDR3 bases: TGTGCCAGCAGTTTAAGGCTCGGGGAGCAGTTCTTC. Translated, it gives CASSLRLGEQFF. The chain combines TRBV28 with TRBJ2-1, with unresolved D. The CDR3 runs 12 residues. Trimming pared 2 bases from V and 10 bases from J, leaving 9 bases between. Germline V gives CDR1 MDHEN, CDR2 SYDVKM.

The CDR3 DNA sequence: TGTGCCAGCAGCTTCGGGACAGGGCGCGATACGCAGTATTTT. Its protein product is CASSFGTGRDTQYF. This sequence joins TRBV7-6 and TRBJ2-3; TRBD1 matches 9 bases. The CDR3 sequence is 14 residues long. V was clipped by 3 bases and J by 6 bases; unmatched bases: 4. In germline, CDR1 is SGHVS, CDR2 FNYEAQ.

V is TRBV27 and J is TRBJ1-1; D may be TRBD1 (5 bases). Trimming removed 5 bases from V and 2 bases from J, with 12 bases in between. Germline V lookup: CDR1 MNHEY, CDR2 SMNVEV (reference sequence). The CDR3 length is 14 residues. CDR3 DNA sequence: TGTGCCAGCAGTCCCCAGGGTTTCAACACTGAAGCTTTCTTT. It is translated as CASSPQGFNTEAFF.

The CDR3 bases are TGTGCCAGCAAGGGCAGGGGAGGTACTGAAGCTTTCTTT. Amino acid sequence: CASKGRGGTEAFF. The genes are TRBV11-2 and TRBJ1-1; D is possibly TRBD1 (6 bases). Per germline, CDR1 SGHAT and CDR2 FQNNGV. There are 13 residues in the CDR3. With 7 bases removed from V and 5 bases from J, the gap between germline ends came to 14 bases. The full variable domain, completed using reference TRBV11-2 and TRBJ1-1, is EAGVAQSPRYKIIEKRQSVAFWCNPISGHATLYWYQQILGQGPKLLIQFQNNGVVDDSQLPKDRFSAERLKGVDSTLKIQPAKLEDSAVYLCASKGRGGTEAFFGQGTRLTVV.

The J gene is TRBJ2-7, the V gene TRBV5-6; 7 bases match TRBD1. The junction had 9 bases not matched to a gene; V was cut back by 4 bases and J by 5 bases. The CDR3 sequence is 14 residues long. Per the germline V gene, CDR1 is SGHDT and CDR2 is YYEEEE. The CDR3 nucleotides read TGTGCCAGCAGCGCCGCGACAGGGACCAACGAGCAGTACTTC. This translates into CASSAATGTNEQYF. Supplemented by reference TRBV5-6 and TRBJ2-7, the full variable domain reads DAGVTQSPTHLIKTRGQQVTLRCSPKSGHDTVSWYQQALGQGPQFIFQYYEEEERQRGNFPDRFSGHQFPNYSSELNVNALLLGDSALYLCASSAATGTNEQYFGPGTRLTVT.

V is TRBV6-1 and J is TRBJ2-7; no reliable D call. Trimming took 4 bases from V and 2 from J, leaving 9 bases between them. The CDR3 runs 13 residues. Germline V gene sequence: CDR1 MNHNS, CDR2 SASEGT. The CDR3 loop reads CASSVGAAYEQYF. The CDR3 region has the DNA TGTGCCAGCAGTGTGGGCGCGGCCTACGAGCAGTACTTC.

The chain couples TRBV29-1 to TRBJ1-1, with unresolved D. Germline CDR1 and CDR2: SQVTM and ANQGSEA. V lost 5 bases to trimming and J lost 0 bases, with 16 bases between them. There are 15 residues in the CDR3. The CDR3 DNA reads TGCAGCGTTTGGACCGGGGTCGGGTTGAACACTGAAGCTTTCTTT. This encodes CSVWTGVGLNTEAFF.

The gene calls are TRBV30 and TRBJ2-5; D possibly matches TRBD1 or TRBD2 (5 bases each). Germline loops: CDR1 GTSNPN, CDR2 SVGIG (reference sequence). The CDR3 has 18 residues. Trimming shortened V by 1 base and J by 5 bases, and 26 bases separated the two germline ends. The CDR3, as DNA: TGTGCCTGGAGTGAACCGGGACCCAAGAGACCCAGTATTGAGACCCAGTACTTC. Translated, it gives CAWSEPGPKRPSIETQYF.

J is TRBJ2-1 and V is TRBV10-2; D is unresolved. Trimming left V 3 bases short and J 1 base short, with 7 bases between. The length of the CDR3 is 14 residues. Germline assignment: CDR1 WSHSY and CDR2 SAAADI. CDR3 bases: TGCGCCAGCAGTGAAGTAGAATCCTACAATGAGCAGTTCTTC. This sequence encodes CASSEVESYNEQFF.

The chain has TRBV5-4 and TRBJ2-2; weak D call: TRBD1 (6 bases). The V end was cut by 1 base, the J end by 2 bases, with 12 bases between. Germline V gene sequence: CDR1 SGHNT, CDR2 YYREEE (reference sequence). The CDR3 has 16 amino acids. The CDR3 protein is CASSLRTRGNTGELFF. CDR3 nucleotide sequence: TGTGCCAGCAGCTTGAGGACCAGGGGAAACACCGGGGAGCTGTTTTTT.

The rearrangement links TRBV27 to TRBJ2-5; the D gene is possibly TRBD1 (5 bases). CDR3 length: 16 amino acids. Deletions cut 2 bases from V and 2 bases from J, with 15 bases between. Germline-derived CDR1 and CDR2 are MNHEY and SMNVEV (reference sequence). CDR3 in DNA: TGTGCCAGCAGTTTAGGGGCATCTAGAACACAAGAGACCCAGTACTTC. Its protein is CASSLGASRTQETQYF.

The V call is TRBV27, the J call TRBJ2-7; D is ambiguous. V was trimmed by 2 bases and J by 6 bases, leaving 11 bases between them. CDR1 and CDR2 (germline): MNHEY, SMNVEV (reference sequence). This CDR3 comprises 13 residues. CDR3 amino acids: CASSLIPPGEQYF. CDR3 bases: TGTGCCAGCAGTTTAATCCCTCCTGGCGAGCAGTACTTC.